These 8 T cell receptor beta chains originate from one sample sequenced in a study of Ad26.COV2.S vaccination and SARS-CoV-2 variants. Treatment specified: around 19 received Ad26.COV2.S at low or high dose, single or two shots; five or six received placebo; per-sample allocation not given. Material that was analyzed had been drawn on day 63 after the first vaccine or placebo injection. Profiled with immunoSEQ multiplex PCR; TCRdb holds only in-frame clones, not every one. The data show some 450,000 clones, with 90% seen just once and approximately 4.5% held by the top ten. Specimen: peripheral blood, collected in a trial of Ad26.COV2.S vaccine versus placebo. These receptor sequences come from a person between 18 and 65 years old who received the Ad26.COV2.S COVID-19 vaccine or a placebo.

V gene TRBV21-1 combines with J gene TRBJ2-3; the table's D call, TRBD1, has no DNA check behind it. TRBV21-1 is a listed pseudogene. The length of the CDR3 is 18 residues. The CDR3 bases are TGTGCCAGCAGCAAAAGTAGACAGGGACCCTTCACCACAGATACGCAGTATTTT. Protein sequence: CASSKSRQGPFTTDTQYF.

The gene calls are TRBV27 and TRBJ2-7, with D possibly being TRBD1 (5 bases). The CDR3 runs to 13 residues. Germline V gives CDR1 MNHEY, CDR2 SMNVEV (reference sequence). The germline V and J ends were trimmed by 5 bases and 5 bases, with 13 bases remaining between them. The chain's CDR3 is CASSPSRANEQYF. The CDR3 region has the DNA TGTGCCAGCAGTCCCAGCAGGGCGAACGAGCAGTACTTC.

The chain joins TRBV4-2 to TRBJ2-4, with a weak D call TRBD2 (6 bases). Germline V CDR1 and CDR2: LGHNA, YNFKEQ. CDR3 length: 16 residues. The V end lost 2 bases, the J end lost 4 bases, and 15 bases lay between the germline ends. In nucleotides, the CDR3 is TGTGCCAGCAGCCAAAGGGACTCCCGGGAGAAAAACATTCAGTACTTC. Amino acids: CASSQRDSREKNIQYF.

The V call is TRBV6-2 or TRBV6-3, the J call TRBJ1-5; 7 positions agree with TRBD1. J was trimmed by 6 bases and V by 6 bases; bases with no gene match: 8. The CDR3 runs to 14 residues. Germline lookup yields CDR1 MNHEY and CDR2 SVGEGT. This chain's CDR3 is CASSPNRGVQPQHF. DNA of the CDR3: TGTGCCAGCAGCCCCAACAGGGGTGTTCAGCCCCAGCATTTT.

The rearrangement joins TRBV13 to TRBJ2-2; D unclear. Trimming took 5 bases from V and 7 from J, leaving 11 bases between them. The CDR3 is 13 residues long. Germline CDR1 is PRHDT and CDR2 is FYEKMQ (reference sequence). CDR3: CASSPIDGGELFF. The CDR3 nucleotides read TGTGCCAGCAGCCCGATAGATGGCGGGGAGCTGTTTTTT.

This clone has just a few counts. This rearrangement joins TRBV29-1 to TRBJ2-7; possible D gene TRBD2, 6 bases. V lost 4 bases, J lost 0 bases, and 7 bases lay in between. The CDR3 sequence is 12 residues long. Per the germline V gene, CDR1 is SQVTM and CDR2 is ANQGSEA. CDR3 region: CSVVRGSYEQYF. The CDR3 region has the DNA TGCAGCGTTGTGCGGGGCTCCTACGAGCAGTACTTC.

The chain combines TRBV6-1 with TRBJ1-1; D is possibly TRBD1 (5 bases). The CDR3 runs 14 residues. Germline lookup yields CDR1 MNHNS and CDR2 SASEGT. Trimming took 2 bases from V and 5 from J, leaving 12 bases between them. The CDR3 DNA reads as TGTGCCAGCAGTGAAATTTGGGGACGAACTGAAGCTTTCTTT. Translation gives CASSEIWGRTEAFF.

A single count supports this clone. The rearrangement uses TRBV27 and TRBJ2-4, with 9 bases matching TRBD1. This CDR3 has 16 residues. J was trimmed by 6 bases and V by 1 base; bases with no gene match: 7. The V gene's germline CDR1 is MNHEY and CDR2 SMNVEV (reference sequence). CDR3 DNA sequence: TGTGCCAGCAGTTTATACAGGGACAGGGAAAGAAACATTCAGTACTTC. Protein: CASSLYRDRERNIQYF.